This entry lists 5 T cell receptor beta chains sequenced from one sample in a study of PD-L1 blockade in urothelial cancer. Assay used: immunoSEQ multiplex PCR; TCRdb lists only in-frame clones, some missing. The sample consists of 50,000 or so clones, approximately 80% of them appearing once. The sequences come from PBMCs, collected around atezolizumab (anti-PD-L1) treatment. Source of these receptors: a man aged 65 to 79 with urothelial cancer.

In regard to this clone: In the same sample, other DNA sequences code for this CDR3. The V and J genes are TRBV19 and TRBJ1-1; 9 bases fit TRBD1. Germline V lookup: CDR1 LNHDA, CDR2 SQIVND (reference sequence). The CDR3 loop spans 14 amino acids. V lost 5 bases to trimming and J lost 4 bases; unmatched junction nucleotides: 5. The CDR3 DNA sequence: TGTGCCAGTAGTGTGACAGGGGGGGGCACTGAAGCTTTCTTT. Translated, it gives CASSVTGGGTEAFF.

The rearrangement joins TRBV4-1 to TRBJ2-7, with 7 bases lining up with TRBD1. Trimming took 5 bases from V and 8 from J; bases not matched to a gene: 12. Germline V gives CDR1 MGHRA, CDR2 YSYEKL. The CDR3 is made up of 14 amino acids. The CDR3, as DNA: TGCGCCAGCAGCTACGACAGGGCTCAGCTGAAGCAGTACTTC. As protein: CASSYDRAQLKQYF.

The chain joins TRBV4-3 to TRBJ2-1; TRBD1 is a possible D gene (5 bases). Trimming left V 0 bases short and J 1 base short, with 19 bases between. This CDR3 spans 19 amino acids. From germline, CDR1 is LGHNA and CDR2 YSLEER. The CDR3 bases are TGCGCCAGCAGCCAAGAAAGCCCCGTGGCAGGGCTATCCTACAATGAGCAGTTCTTC. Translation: CASSQESPVAGLSYNEQFF.

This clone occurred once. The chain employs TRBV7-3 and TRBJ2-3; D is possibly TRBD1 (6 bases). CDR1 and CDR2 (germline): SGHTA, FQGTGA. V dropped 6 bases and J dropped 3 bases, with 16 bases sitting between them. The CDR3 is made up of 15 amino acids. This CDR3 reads CASSSTGWDTDTQYF. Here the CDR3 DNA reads TGTGCCAGCAGTTCTACAGGGTGGGATACAGATACGCAGTATTTT.

CDR3 DNA: TGTGCCAGCAGCATACAGGGGGCCCCAGCGGGTAATGCCTACAATGAGCAGTTCTTC. This sequence encodes CASSIQGAPAGNAYNEQFF. This rearrangement joins TRBV7-2 to TRBJ2-1; TRBD1 agrees at 9 bases. V gave up 5 bases and J gave up 2 bases; unmatched junction bases: 16. This CDR3 has 19 residues. From germline, CDR1 is SGHTA and CDR2 FQGNSA.